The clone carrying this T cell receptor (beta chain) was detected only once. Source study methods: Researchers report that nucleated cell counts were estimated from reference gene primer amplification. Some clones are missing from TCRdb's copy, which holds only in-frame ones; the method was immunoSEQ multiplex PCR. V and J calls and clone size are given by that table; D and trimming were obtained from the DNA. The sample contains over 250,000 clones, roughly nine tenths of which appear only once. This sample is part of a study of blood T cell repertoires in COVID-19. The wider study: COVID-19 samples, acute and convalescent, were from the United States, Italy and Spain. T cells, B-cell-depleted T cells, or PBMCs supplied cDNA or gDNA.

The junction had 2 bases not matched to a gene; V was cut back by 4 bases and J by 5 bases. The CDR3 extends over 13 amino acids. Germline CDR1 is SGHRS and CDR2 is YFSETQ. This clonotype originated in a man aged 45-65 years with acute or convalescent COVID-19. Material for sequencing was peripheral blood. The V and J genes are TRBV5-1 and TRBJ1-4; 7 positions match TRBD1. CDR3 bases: TGCGCCAGCAGCCTGGGACAGAATGAAAAACTGTTTTTT. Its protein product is CASSLGQNEKLFF.